At least ten counts were recorded for the clone carrying this TCR beta chain. Its specificity is unknown. One end of the junction is discordant with germline, which a read error may explain. This CDR3 comprises 15 residues. The germline gives CDR1 SGHTA, CDR2 FQGTGA. These data belong to a study of breast tumors, draining lymph nodes, adjacent tissues. Overall study results and limits: Tumors had less TCR diversity than lymph nodes, more than nontumor tissue.

MiXCR was run by TCRdb on the multiplex PCR reads, yielding one entry per CDR3 protein. The data contain approximately 100,000 distinct CDR3 sequences, about 29% of them singletons. Samples came from axillary lymph nodes draining the breast cancer. The J gene is TRBJ1-2, the V gene TRBV7-3; TRBD1 might be the D (5 bases). The specimen was axillary lymph node tissue. The sequence derives from a female donor with breast cancer. Some clones in this sample may be carry-over from other donors' samples. In DNA, the CDR3 is TGTGCCAGCAGCGCCACTTCTGGGGGTAGGGACGGCTACCCCTTC. Amino acids: CASSATSGGRDGYPF.